The TCR beta chain under discussion was sequenced for a study of shared clonotypes between healthy human individuals. CDR3 size: 11 residues. Germline CDR1 SGHNT, CDR2 YENEEA. Trimming removed 6 bases at V and 7 bases at J, with 6 bases between. Measured with immunoSEQ multiplex PCR; TCRdb has only the in-frame clones, and not every one. The sample holds 2.3 million or so clones, 80% to 95% seen once. The sequenced sample was naive CD4+ T cells from PBMCs. Described subset: CD45RA+ positively selected. This TCR was recovered from a young man in good health. Some clones in this sample may be carry-over from other donors' samples. The V call is TRBV11-3, the J call TRBJ2-2; D is undetermined. Written as DNA, the CDR3 is TGTGCCAGCAGGGGGAACGGGGAGCTGTTTTTT. Its translation: CASRGNGELFF.